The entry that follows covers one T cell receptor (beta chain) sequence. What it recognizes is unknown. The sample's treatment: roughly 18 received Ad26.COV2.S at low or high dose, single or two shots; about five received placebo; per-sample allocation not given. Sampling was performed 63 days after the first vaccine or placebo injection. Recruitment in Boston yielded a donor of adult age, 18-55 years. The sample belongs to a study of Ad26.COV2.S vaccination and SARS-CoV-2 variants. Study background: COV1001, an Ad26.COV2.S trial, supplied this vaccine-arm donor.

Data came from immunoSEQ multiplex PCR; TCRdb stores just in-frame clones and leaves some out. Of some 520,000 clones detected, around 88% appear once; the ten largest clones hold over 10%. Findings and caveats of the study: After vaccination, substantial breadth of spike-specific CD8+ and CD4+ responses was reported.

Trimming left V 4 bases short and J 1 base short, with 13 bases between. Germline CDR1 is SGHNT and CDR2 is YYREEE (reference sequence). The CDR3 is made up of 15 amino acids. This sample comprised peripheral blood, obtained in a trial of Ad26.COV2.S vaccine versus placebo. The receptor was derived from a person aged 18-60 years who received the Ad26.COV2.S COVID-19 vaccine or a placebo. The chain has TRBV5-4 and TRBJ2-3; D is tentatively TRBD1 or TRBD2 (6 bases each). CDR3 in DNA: TGTGCCAGCAGCCGGCGGGACACCCGCACAGATACGCAGTATTTT. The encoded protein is CASSRRDTRTDTQYF. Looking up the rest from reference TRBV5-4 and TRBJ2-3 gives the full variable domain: ETGVTQSPTHLIKTRGQQVTLRCSSQSGHNTVSWYQQALGQGPQFIFQYYREEENGRGNFPPRFSGLQFPNYSSELNVNALELDDSALYLCASSRRDTRTDTQYFGPGTRLTVL.